The TCR beta chain under discussion was sequenced for a study of cytomegalovirus exposure and HLA in healthy donors. Study-level points and caveats: CMV serostatus was the sole immune exposure information available. Specific recognition of CMV antigens was confirmed in vitro for three chains (all CMV-associated).

The CDR3 is made up of 16 amino acids. Unmatched junction bases numbered 8, after V lost 4 bases and J lost 2 bases. The germline V gene has CDR1 LNHDA and CDR2 SQIVND (reference sequence). As to this clone: Its antigen is still unknown.

Both 60 Vbeta primers and 13 Jbeta primers went into the PCR. Methods used by the authors: In a later analysis, about 11 million of 60 million to 80 million unique beta chains occurred in at least two donors. Using immunoSEQ multiplex PCR, the repertoire was profiled, and TCRdb retains in-frame clones only, with some absent. V and J calls and clone size are as listed in that table; D and trimming were resolved from the DNA. The sample carries 150,000 to 200,000 clones, over 65% recorded once. Material: PBMCs. The clonotype was recovered from a man in his fifties or sixties in good health and CMV-seronegative. This chain joins TRBV19 and TRBJ1-2; TRBD1 aligns across 9 bases. The CDR3 DNA sequence: TGTGCCAGTAGTACACAACCACAGGGGGCGAACTATGGCTACACCTTC. This sequence encodes CASSTQPQGANYGYTF.